The 2 T cell receptor beta chains below all came from one sample that was sequenced in a study of PD-1 blockade in classical Hodgkin lymphoma. All trial patients relapsed after autologous stem cell transplantation. TCRdb keeps only in-frame clones here, not all; method: immunoSEQ multiplex PCR. The table has roughly 96,000 clones, 89% seen once. The sample here was peripheral blood mononuclear cells (PBMCs), taken before the second cycle of nivolumab. These receptors all stem from a human donor with classical Hodgkin lymphoma.

Regarding this clone: Other DNA sequences from this sample encode an identical CDR3 as well. This chain connects TRBV30 to TRBJ2-1, with 7 nucleotides matching TRBD2. There are 14 residues in the CDR3. Unmatched junction bases numbered 7, after V lost 4 bases and J lost 4 bases. CDR1 and CDR2 from the germline V gene are GTSNPN and SVGIG (reference sequence). The CDR3 sequence is CAWNGGSSYNEQFF. The CDR3 DNA sequence: TGTGCCTGGAACGGCGGGAGTAGTTACAATGAGCAGTTCTTC.

This clone was found once. This chain uses TRBV27 with TRBJ2-1, with TRBD2 as a possible D gene (6 bases). The CDR3 loop spans 18 amino acids. V was trimmed by 2 bases and J by 4 bases, leaving 21 bases between them. CDR1 is MNHEY, CDR2 SMNVEV, per germline (reference sequence). CDR3 region: CASSLRRSGVAKYNEQFF. In DNA form, the CDR3 reads TGTGCCAGCAGTTTACGTCGTTCGGGGGTCGCGAAATACAATGAGCAGTTCTTC.